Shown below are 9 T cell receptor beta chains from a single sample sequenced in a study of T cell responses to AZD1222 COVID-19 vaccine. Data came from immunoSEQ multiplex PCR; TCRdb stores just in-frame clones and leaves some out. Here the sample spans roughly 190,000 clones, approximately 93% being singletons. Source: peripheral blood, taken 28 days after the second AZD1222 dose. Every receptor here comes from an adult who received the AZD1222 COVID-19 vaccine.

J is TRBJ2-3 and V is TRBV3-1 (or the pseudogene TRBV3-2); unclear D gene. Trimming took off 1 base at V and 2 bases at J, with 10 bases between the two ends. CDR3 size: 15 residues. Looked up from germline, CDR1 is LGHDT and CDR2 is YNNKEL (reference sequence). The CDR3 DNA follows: TGTGCCAGCAGCCAAGTCGTTATTCCCACAGATACGCAGTATTTT. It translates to CASSQVVIPTDTQYF.

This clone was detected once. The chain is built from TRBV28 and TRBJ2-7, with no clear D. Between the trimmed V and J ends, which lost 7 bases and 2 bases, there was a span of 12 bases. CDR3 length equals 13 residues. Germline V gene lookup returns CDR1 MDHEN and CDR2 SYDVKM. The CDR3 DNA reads TGTGCCAGCAAGGCGACCCGTGCCTACGAGCAGTACTTC. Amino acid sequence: CASKATRAYEQYF.

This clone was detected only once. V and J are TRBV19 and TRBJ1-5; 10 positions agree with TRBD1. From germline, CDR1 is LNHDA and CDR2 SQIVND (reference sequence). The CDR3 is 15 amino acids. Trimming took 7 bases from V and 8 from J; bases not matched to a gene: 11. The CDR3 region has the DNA TGTGCCAGTAACCCCGGGACAGGGGTCCGCGAGCCCCAGCATTTT. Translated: CASNPGTGVREPQHF.

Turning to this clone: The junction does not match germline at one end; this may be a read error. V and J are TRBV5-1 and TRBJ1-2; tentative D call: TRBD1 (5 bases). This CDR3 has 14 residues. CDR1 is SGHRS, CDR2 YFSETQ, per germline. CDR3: CASSFQGSVFGRAF. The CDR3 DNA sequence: TGCGCCAGCAGCTTCCAGGGTTCCGTCTTCGGGCGGGCCTTC. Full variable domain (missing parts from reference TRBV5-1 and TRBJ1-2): KAGVTQTPRYLIKTRGQQVTLSCSPISGHRSVSWYQQTPGQGLQFLFEYFSETQRNKGNFPGRFSGRQFSNSRSEMNVSTLELGDSALYLCASSFQGSVFGRAFGSGTRLTVV.

The CDR3 coding sequence is TGTGCCAGCAGCGAGCTCCTGAGCACAGATACGCAGTATTTT. Its protein product is CASSELLSTDTQYF. This chain links TRBV7-9 with TRBJ2-3; D uncertain. Trimming shortened V by 5 bases and J by 0 bases, and 9 bases separated the two germline ends. Per germline, CDR1 SEHNR and CDR2 FQNEAQ (reference sequence). The CDR3 consists of 14 residues.

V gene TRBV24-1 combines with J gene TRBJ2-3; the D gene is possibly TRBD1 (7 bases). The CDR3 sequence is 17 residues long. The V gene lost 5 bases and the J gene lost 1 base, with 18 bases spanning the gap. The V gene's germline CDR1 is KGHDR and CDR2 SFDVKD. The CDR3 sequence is CATSGAGQRGGTDTQYF. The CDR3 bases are TGTGCCACCAGTGGGGCGGGACAGAGGGGCGGCACAGATACGCAGTATTTT.

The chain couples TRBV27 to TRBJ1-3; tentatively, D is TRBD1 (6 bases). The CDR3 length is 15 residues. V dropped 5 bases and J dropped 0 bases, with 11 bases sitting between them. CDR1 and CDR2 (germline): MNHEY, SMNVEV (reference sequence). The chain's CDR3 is CASSPTGLSGNTIYF. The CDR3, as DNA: TGTGCCAGCAGTCCTACAGGGCTCTCTGGAAACACCATATATTTT.

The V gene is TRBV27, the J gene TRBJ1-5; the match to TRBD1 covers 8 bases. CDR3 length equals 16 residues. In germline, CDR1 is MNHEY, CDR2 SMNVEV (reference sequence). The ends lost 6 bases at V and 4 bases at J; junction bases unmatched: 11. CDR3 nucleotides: TGTGCCAGCAGGGAAGCGGGGGGGACAGGTAATCAGCCCCAGCATTTT. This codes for CASREAGGTGNQPQHF.

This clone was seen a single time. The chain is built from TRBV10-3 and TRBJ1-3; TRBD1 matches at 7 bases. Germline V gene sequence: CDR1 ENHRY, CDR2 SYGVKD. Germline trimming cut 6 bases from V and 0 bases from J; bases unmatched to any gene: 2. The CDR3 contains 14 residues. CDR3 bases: TGTGCCATCAGAGGGGACAGCTCTGGAAACACCATATATTTT. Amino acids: CAIRGDSSGNTIYF.